This T cell receptor beta chain originates from a study of CD8 T cells in ankylosing spondylitis. Study-level findings and limits: Clones linked with disease were CD8+ and fairly uncommon in the peripheral blood. A motif in TCR beta, a set of seven to nine highly homologous variants, appeared characteristic of ankylosing spondylitis blood.

The CDR3 has 16 residues. Germline values: CDR1 DFQATT, CDR2 SNEGSKA (reference sequence). Trimming cost V 3 bases and J 4 bases, with 21 bases left between them. In regard to this clonotype: Its antigen is still unknown. Possible read error: a much larger clone is one base away.

Quantitative molecular-barcoded 5'-RACE generated the TCR beta libraries. From the 5' RACE reads, TCRdb called clonotypes with MiXCR, one entry per CDR3 protein. The data show fewer than 350,000 distinct CDR3 sequences, roughly 10% seen once. The source of this sequence is a female donor with ankylosing spondylitis or in good health (not recorded which). The chain has TRBV20-1 and TRBJ1-2; possible D gene TRBD1, 6 bases. Sequencing input: blood, either unsorted or a sorted T cell fraction (not recorded which). This CDR3 is CSARGHGILPTYGYTF. CDR3 coding DNA: TGCAGTGCTAGGGGACACGGGATATTGCCGACCTATGGCTACACCTTC.